This T cell receptor beta chain was sequenced during a study of shared clonotypes between healthy human individuals. Study-wide context: The people who gave samples were two women and a few men aged 18 to 49. General study findings and limits: Generally, naive subsets came out with larger estimated richness than memory subsets.

Clones were sequenced by immunoSEQ multiplex PCR, and TCRdb holds only the in-frame ones, with some missing. Here the sample spans under 2.5 million clones, about 90% being singletons. As concerns this clone: What it binds is not known.

Trimming shortened V by 11 bases and J by 3 bases, and 18 bases separated the two germline ends. The CDR3 extends over 14 amino acids. CDR1 ENHRY and CDR2 SYGVKD come from the germline V gene. The TCR originated in a man between 18 and 35 years old in good health. Some clones in this sample may be carry-over from other donors' samples. This chain links TRBV10-3 with TRBJ2-3, with D tentatively TRBD1 (5 bases). The sample consisted of naive CD4+ T cells from PBMCs. Described subset: CD45RA+ positively selected. Here the CDR3 reads CAPQPQGRTDTQYF. The CDR3 DNA follows: TGTGCCCCACAACCCCAGGGCCGGACAGATACGCAGTATTTT.